The present T cell receptor (beta chain) was sequenced within a study of cytomegalovirus exposure and HLA in healthy donors. Study-level information: In a previous analysis, about 100 million unique TCR beta sequences were found from about 190 million T cells.

Vbeta (60) and Jbeta (13) primers were used in the PCR. TCRdb keeps only in-frame clones here, not all; method: immunoSEQ multiplex PCR. The sample data list around 190,000 clones. Of note for this clone: Its cognate antigen is unknown.

Findings of the study overall: CMV antigen specificity of a few CMV-associated chains was confirmed in vitro. Another analysis was done later, and it associated more than 15,000 TCR beta sequences with HLA alleles at 0.05 false discovery rate. Immune exposure data for these donors was limited to CMV serostatus.

Germline V lookup: CDR1 SGHTA, CDR2 FQGNSA. The CDR3 covers 17 residues. The junction had 7 bases not matched to a gene; V was cut back by 7 bases and J by 0 bases. Sequenced input: PBMCs. The rearrangement uses TRBV7-2 and TRBJ2-1; 12 positions agree with TRBD2. The source of this sequence is a woman aged 25 to 39 in good health and CMV-seropositive. The CDR3 loop is CASKLAGGPISYNEQFF. CDR3 bases: TGTGCCAGCAAGCTAGCGGGAGGGCCAATCTCCTACAATGAGCAGTTCTTC.